Reported below is one T cell receptor beta chain. The data belong to a study of STAT5B mutations in CD4+ large granular lymphocyte leukemia. The table came from immunoSEQ multiplex PCR; TCRdb's copy has only in-frame clones and leaves some out. Altogether just over 40,000 clones are present, 65% to 85% being singletons, with the ten largest covering just under 0.35%. The CDR3 is 13 amino acids. Trimming at V came to 2 bases and at J to 4 bases, leaving 1 base not matched to a gene. Germline CDR1 MNHEY, CDR2 SMNVEV (reference sequence). The sample comprised CD4+ T cells from blood buffy coats. The receptor's source is a human donor in good health. V is TRBV27 and J is TRBJ2-5, with 7 nucleotides matching TRBD1. The CDR3 spells CASSLRGLETQYF. The CDR3 coding sequence is TGTGCCAGCAGTTTAAGGGGGCTAGAGACCCAGTACTTC.